Listed here are 29 T cell receptor beta chains from one sample, sequenced in a study. Tregs were sorted as CD4+CD25+CD127-/low cells. Adaptor-ligated barcode primers were used to amplify TRBV12-4/TRBJ1-2 clonotypes. In TCRdb, the multiplex PCR reads were re-called with MiXCR into one record per CDR3 protein. Here the sample spans roughly 200 distinct CDR3 sequences, just over 20% being singletons. Material for sequencing was tumor-infiltrating Tregs sorted from the breast tumor. The receptors shown here come from a female donor with breast cancer.

This clonotype is classed as large (0.1 to 1%). The rearrangement links TRBV12-3 or TRBV12-4 to TRBJ1-2; D remains ambiguous. V gave up 3 bases and J gave up 2 bases, with 4 bases separating them. This CDR3 is 12 amino acids long. CDR3 in amino acids: CASSFGNYGYTF. Here the CDR3 DNA reads TGTGCCAGCAGTTTTGGAAACTATGGCTACACCTTC.

Within the sample, this clonotype is medium-sized. The CDR3 sequence: CASSHPGREAYGYTF. CDR3 coding DNA: TGTGCCAGCAGTCACCCGGGCAGGGAGGCCTATGGCTACACCTTC. V usage is TRBV12-3 or TRBV12-4 and J usage is TRBJ1-2, with D possibly matching TRBD1 (5 bases). Trimming shortened V by 5 bases and J by 4 bases, and 17 bases separated the two germline ends. This CDR3 is built from 15 residues.

Judged by abundance, this clonotype is large. The chain combines TRBV12-3 or TRBV12-4 with TRBJ1-2; D is unresolved. CDR3 length: 12 amino acids. Trimming cost V 2 bases and J 8 bases, with 9 bases left between them. CDR3 DNA sequence: TGTGCCAGCAGTTTATCCGGGAGAGGCTACACCTTC. Its translation is CASSLSGRGYTF.

This clonotype is classed as large. The chain uses TRBV12-3 or TRBV12-4 and TRBJ1-2; D perhaps matches TRBD1 (6 bases). The CDR3 has 12 amino acids. V lost 5 bases and J lost 7, with 11 bases in between. This chain's CDR3 is CASSPGTSGYTF. The DNA of the CDR3 is TGTGCCAGCAGTCCGGGGACATCTGGCTACACCTTC.

This clonotype is labeled as large (0.1 to 1%). The V call is TRBV12-3 or TRBV12-4, the J call TRBJ1-2, with TRBD1 matching 8 bases. Trimming at V came to 3 bases and at J to 3 bases, leaving 3 bases not matched to a gene. The length of the CDR3 is 14 residues. The CDR3 bases are TGTGCCAGCAGTTTGACAGGGGCCGACTATGGCTACACCTTC. Translation gives CASSLTGADYGYTF.

By frequency in the sample, this clonotype is large (0.1 to 1%). V and J are TRBV12-3 or TRBV12-4 and TRBJ1-2; 8 bases align to TRBD1. This CDR3 contains 15 residues. Trimming removed 6 bases from V and 7 bases from J; junction bases left unmatched: 13. The CDR3 region has the DNA TGTGCCAGCAGCCTACCTAAGGACAGGGCGGGTGGCTACACCTTC. This codes for CASSLPKDRAGGYTF.

V usage is TRBV12-3 or TRBV12-4 and J usage is TRBJ1-2, with 9 nucleotides matching TRBD1. After removal of 4 bases from V and 6 bases from J, the junction contained 6 bases not matched to a gene. The CDR3 covers 14 residues. This CDR3 reads CASSYWDRADGYTF. CDR3 DNA sequence: TGTGCCAGCAGTTATTGGGACAGGGCGGATGGCTACACCTTC.

This clonotype qualifies as large. The chain combines TRBV12-3 or TRBV12-4 with TRBJ1-2, with no clear D. The V gene lost 3 bases and the J gene lost 6 bases, with 17 bases spanning the gap. The length of the CDR3 is 15 residues. The CDR3 region has the DNA TGTGCCAGCAGTTTGATTGAGGTCTCGGTGGATGGCTACACCTTC. Protein: CASSLIEVSVDGYTF.

J is TRBJ1-2 and V is TRBV12-3 or TRBV12-4, with 7 nucleotides matching TRBD1. The V segment lost 4 bases and the J segment 10 bases; nucleotides outside the gene matches: 12. The CDR3 sequence is 14 residues long. CDR3 in DNA: TGTGCCAGCAGTTCGCCGACAGGGCGGATTAACTACACCTTC. Translated, it gives CASSSPTGRINYTF.

This clonotype is classed as large. The V gene is TRBV12-3 or TRBV12-4, the J gene TRBJ1-2, with unresolved D. V lost 0 bases and J 6 bases, leaving 11 bases between the germline ends. This CDR3 has 14 residues. The CDR3 protein is CASSLAWGDDGYTF. Written as DNA, the CDR3 is TGTGCCAGCAGTTTAGCGTGGGGTGACGATGGCTACACCTTC.

Relative to its sample, this clonotype is hyperexpanded (1% or more). V is TRBV12-3 or TRBV12-4 and J is TRBJ1-2; D not resolved. This CDR3 has 13 residues. The V and J ends lost 3 bases and 2 bases respectively, with 7 bases between them. DNA for the CDR3: TGTGCCAGCAGTTTTGGCATCAACTATGGCTACACCTTC. Translation: CASSFGINYGYTF.

This clonotype occurred a few times. The gene calls are TRBV12-3 or TRBV12-4 and TRBJ1-2; the D is unclear. V shed 3 bases and J shed 1 base, with 6 bases lying between them. The CDR3 contains 13 residues. CDR3: CASSFRGNYGYTF. The CDR3 DNA reads TGTGCCAGCAGTTTCCGGGGTAACTATGGCTACACCTTC.

By share of the sample, this clonotype is large. This rearrangement joins TRBV12-3 or TRBV12-4 to TRBJ1-2; possibly TRBD1 for D (5 bases). V was cut by 2 bases and J by 7 bases, with 8 bases left in between. The CDR3 covers 12 residues. The CDR3 region has the DNA TGTGCCAGCAGTTTACAGGGCGGTGGCTACACCTTC. This gives the protein CASSLQGGGYTF.

The chain carries TRBV12-3 or TRBV12-4 and TRBJ1-2; tentative D call: TRBD1 (6 bases). The ends were cut back, 3 bases at V and 5 bases at J, with 10 bases in the middle. The CDR3 consists of 13 residues. DNA for the CDR3: TGTGCCAGCAGTTTCAGGGGAGAGTATGGCTACACCTTC. Protein: CASSFRGEYGYTF.

This clonotype is large within its sample. The CDR3 DNA sequence: TGTGCTAGTGGCCGAGGGCCGGACTATGGCTACACCTTC. Protein product: CASGRGPDYGYTF. V and J are TRBV12-5 and TRBJ1-2; D remains unclear. The V end lost 6 bases, the J end lost 3 bases, and 11 bases lay between the germline ends. The CDR3 totals 13 residues. The germline gives CDR1 LGHNT, CDR2 FRNRAP.

There are a few counts of this clonotype. The chain joins TRBV12-3 or TRBV12-4 to TRBJ1-2; no definite D call. Trimming took off 6 bases at V and 3 bases at J, with 8 bases between the two ends. This CDR3 has 12 amino acids. CDR3 bases: TGTGCCAGCAGGCAACAGCACTATGGCTACACCTTC. Translated: CASRQQHYGYTF.

By frequency in the sample, this clonotype is large. The gene calls are TRBV12-3 or TRBV12-4 and TRBJ1-2, with D unclear. The V end was cut by 3 bases, the J end by 2 bases, with 4 bases between. The CDR3 consists of 12 residues. In DNA, the CDR3 is TGTGCCAGCAGTTTGGAAAACTATGGCTACACCTTC. Encoded protein: CASSLENYGYTF.

There are a few counts of this clonotype. V is TRBV12-3 or TRBV12-4 and J is TRBJ1-2; a possible D gene is TRBD1 (5 bases). The CDR3 extends over 14 amino acids. V lost 3 bases and J 3 bases, leaving 11 bases between the germline ends. DNA for the CDR3: TGTGCCAGCAGTTTCGGCAGGGTGGACTATGGCTACACCTTC. It encodes CASSFGRVDYGYTF.

CDR3 sequence (DNA): TGTGCCAGCAGTTCGACGGGAAACTATGGCTACACCTTC. Protein product: CASSSTGNYGYTF. The chain recombines TRBV12-3 or TRBV12-4 with TRBJ1-2; D not resolved. The CDR3 is 13 amino acids. The ends were cut back, 4 bases at V and 2 bases at J, with 8 bases in the middle.

In its sample, this clonotype is large (0.1 to 1%). The CDR3 loop is CASSRGQGIGYTF. For the CDR3, the DNA is TGTGCCAGCAGCAGAGGACAGGGGATCGGCTACACCTTC. The chain is built from TRBV12-3 or TRBV12-4 and TRBJ1-2; 9 positions match TRBD1. The CDR3 loop spans 13 amino acids. J was trimmed by 8 bases and V by 6 bases; bases with no gene match: 7.

This clonotype rates as large. The rearrangement uses TRBV12-3 or TRBV12-4 and TRBJ1-2; D gene uncertain. CDR3 length: 13 residues. V was pared by 3 bases and J by 4 bases, with 9 bases between. The chain's CDR3 is CASSFGRLYGYTF. CDR3 DNA: TGTGCCAGCAGTTTCGGACGGCTCTATGGCTACACCTTC.

This clonotype was seen only a few times. DNA of the CDR3: TGTGCCAGCAGTTTAGGGACTAACTATGGCTACACCTTC. Translating gives CASSLGTNYGYTF. This chain connects TRBV12-3 or TRBV12-4 to TRBJ1-2; the D is unclear. Trimming pared 1 base from V and 0 bases from J, leaving 3 bases between. This CDR3 spans 13 amino acids.

The chain has TRBV12-3 or TRBV12-4 and TRBJ1-2, with TRBD1 matching 8 bases. The CDR3 loop spans 12 amino acids. The trim removed 6 bases at V and 7 bases at J, leaving 4 bases unmatched. The CDR3 region has the DNA TGTGCCAGCAGGTGGACAGGGTTTGGCTACACCTTC. This codes for CASRWTGFGYTF.

In this sample, this clonotype turned up a few times. The chain couples TRBV12-3 or TRBV12-4 to TRBJ1-2; 7 bases line up with TRBD1. The CDR3 extends over 13 amino acids. The junction had 4 bases not matched to a gene; V was cut back by 6 bases and J by 3 bases. DNA of the CDR3: TGTGCCAGCAGCCCCGGGACAGACTATGGCTACACCTTC. Translated: CASSPGTDYGYTF.

By its share, this clonotype is large. The gene calls are TRBV12-3 or TRBV12-4 and TRBJ1-2; D is uncertain. This CDR3 is 14 amino acids long. V gave up 5 bases and J gave up 4 bases, with 14 bases separating them. CDR3 nucleotide sequence: TGTGCCAGCAGTCCAGGCGCAGCGGCCTATGGCTACACCTTC. Its protein product is CASSPGAAAYGYTF.

By sample share, this clonotype is large. V gene TRBV12-3 or TRBV12-4 combines with J gene TRBJ1-2, with D unresolved. Trimming shortened V by 3 bases and J by 2 bases, and 7 bases separated the two germline ends. The CDR3 is 13 residues long. The CDR3 is CASSLLGNYGYTF. The CDR3 coding sequence is TGTGCCAGCAGTTTGTTAGGGAACTATGGCTACACCTTC.

This clonotype is classed as large. This chain joins TRBV12-3 or TRBV12-4 and TRBJ1-2, with TRBD1 matching over 9 bases. The junction had 9 bases not matched to a gene; V was cut back by 7 bases and J by 0 bases. CDR3 length: 16 residues. DNA for the CDR3: TGTGCCAGCACCGGGACAGGGTTGAACTCTAACTATGGCTACACCTTC. Residues: CASTGTGLNSNYGYTF.

The J gene is TRBJ1-2, the V gene TRBV12-3 or TRBV12-4; unclear D gene. CDR3 length equals 14 residues. V lost 3 bases and J lost 6, with 14 bases in between. The CDR3 sequence is CASSFYGVKDGYTF. The CDR3 nucleotides are TGTGCCAGCAGTTTCTACGGCGTCAAAGATGGCTACACCTTC.

This clonotype is judged large (0.1 to 1%). The J gene is TRBJ1-2, the V gene TRBV12-3 or TRBV12-4; D is possibly TRBD1 (5 bases). The CDR3 runs to 15 residues. Trimming removed 3 bases at V and 8 bases at J, with 19 bases between. For the CDR3, the DNA is TGTGCCAGCAGTTTTCTGGAACCGGGACCACTGGGCTACACCTTC. It yields the protein CASSFLEPGPLGYTF.